This TCR beta chain appears in the sequencing data of a study of cytomegalovirus exposure and HLA in healthy donors. Use of 60 Vbeta and 13 Jbeta primers characterized the PCR. Using immunoSEQ multiplex PCR, the repertoire was profiled, and TCRdb retains in-frame clones only, with some absent. Of a few hundred thousand clones listed, 60% to 85% were seen once; the top ten hold around 15%. This CDR3 spans 15 amino acids. Germline values: CDR1 LNHDA, CDR2 SQIVND (reference sequence). Trimming stripped 1 base from V and 1 base from J, with 10 bases between. The sequence derives from a man aged 35 to 55 in good health and CMV-seronegative. The chain carries TRBV19 and TRBJ1-1, with D perhaps TRBD1 (6 bases). The sample was PBMCs. The CDR3 loop is CASSIGRQENTEAFF. As DNA, the CDR3 is TGTGCCAGTAGTATAGGACGACAGGAGAACACTGAAGCTTTCTTT.